This T cell receptor (beta chain) was obtained from a study of shared clonotypes between healthy human individuals. The sorted-subset replicate PCRs were given approximately 190 ng DNA, which is around 29,000 T cell genomes. Clones were sequenced by immunoSEQ multiplex PCR, and TCRdb holds only the in-frame ones, with some missing. The sample holds under 300,000 clones, approximately 70% seen once. This clone has a single count. Its target is unknown. Whole-study findings and limits: Across subsets, estimated richness was generally greater for naive than for memory populations.

The receptor's source is a man in his thirties or forties in good health. The specimen was memory CD4+ T cells sorted from blood. Specified subset: CD45RA-negative fraction.

As DNA, the CDR3 is TGTGCCAGCAGTTACTCGGGACCCCAGTACAATGAGCAGTTCTTC. Encoded protein: CASSYSGPQYNEQFF. The chain links TRBV6-6 to TRBJ2-1; D possibly uses TRBD1 or TRBD2 (5 bases each). The CDR3 has 15 amino acids. Germline CDR1 MNHNY, CDR2 SVGAGI (reference sequence). V shed 0 bases and J shed 4 bases, with 10 bases lying between them.